Each of the 16 T cell receptor beta chains below was sequenced from the same sample in a study of T cells after yellow fever vaccination (dated by TCRdb to between 2018 and 2020). The meaning of the sample's treatment or condition label: live attenuated yellow fever vaccine strain. The library was made by 5' RACE. Sequencing was performed on an Illumina HiSeq 2500. Starting from the raw public reads, TCRdb applied fastp trimming at Q25, assembled clones with MiXCR and retained in-frame beta chains. Rows with one shared CDR3 protein collapse into an entry with the most common genes and DNA. A total of over 200,000 distinct CDR3 sequences appear in this sample, roughly 6.2% of them only once. Approximately 0.99% of the sample belongs to the ten largest clones. The material was CD4+ T cells sorted from PBMCs, obtained on the day of the yellow fever booster vaccination. The origin of the receptors is a young man who received the YFV17D yellow fever vaccine.

This clonotype was found many times. The rearrangement uses TRBV20-1 and TRBJ2-1; possibly TRBD1 for D (5 bases). Germline V gene sequence: CDR1 DFQATT, CDR2 SNEGSKA (reference sequence). Between the trimmed V and J ends, which lost 6 bases and 8 bases, there was a span of 20 bases. The CDR3 contains 14 residues. The CDR3 here is CSAQQQGVGHEQFF. The DNA of the CDR3 is TGCAGTGCCCAGCAGCAGGGTGTAGGGCATGAGCAGTTCTTC.

The chain is built from TRBV6-1 and TRBJ2-7, with D perhaps matching TRBD1 (5 bases). Germline V lookup: CDR1 MNHNS, CDR2 SASEGT. Between the trimmed V and J ends, which lost 10 bases and 6 bases, there was a span of 19 bases. The CDR3 extends over 13 amino acids. This CDR3 reads CATKPQGRGEQYF. The CDR3 DNA follows: TGTGCCACCAAGCCCCAGGGAAGGGGCGAGCAGTACTTC.

This clonotype was recorded many times. The genes are TRBV6-1 and TRBJ2-3, with 11 bases that match TRBD2. The V gene's germline CDR1 is MNHNS and CDR2 SASEGT. The CDR3 runs 18 residues. Losses at the gene ends were 6 bases for V and 4 bases for J; bases not matched to a gene: 15. CDR3: CASRDPSGRSLLADTQYF. The CDR3 DNA reads as TGTGCCAGCAGGGACCCTAGCGGGAGGTCCCTTTTGGCAGATACGCAGTATTTT.

This clonotype has just a few counts. The chain is built from TRBV12-3 or TRBV12-4 and TRBJ2-2; D tentatively fits TRBD1 or TRBD2 (6 bases each). Trimming left V 6 bases short and J 8 bases short, with 13 bases between. CDR3 size: 13 residues. This CDR3 reads CASSWGAPGELFF. CDR3 sequence (DNA): TGTGCCAGCAGCTGGGGGGCCCCGGGGGAGCTGTTTTTT.

This clonotype was observed a few times. The rearrangement uses TRBV7-2 and TRBJ2-7; 12 bases agree with TRBD1. The CDR3 has 14 residues. The germline V gene encodes CDR1 SGHTA and CDR2 FQGNSA. The J segment lost 4 bases and the V segment lost 8 bases, leaving 6 bases of the junction unmatched. The CDR3 DNA reads TGTGCCAGCTTAGGGACAGGGGGCGCATACGAGCAGTACTTC. Residues: CASLGTGGAYEQYF.

This clonotype was found many times. The chain uses TRBV6-2 or TRBV6-3 and TRBJ2-6; D ambiguous. This CDR3 region has 15 residues. V gave up 4 bases and J gave up 0 bases, with 7 bases separating them. CDR1 is MNHEY and CDR2 is SVGEGT in the germline V gene. Here the CDR3 reads CASSFPHSGANVLTF. CDR3 sequence (DNA): TGTGCCAGCAGTTTCCCCCACTCTGGGGCCAACGTCCTGACTTTC.

There are many counts of this clonotype. The V call is TRBV28, the J call TRBJ2-3, with D possibly called TRBD1 or TRBD2 (6 bases each). CDR3 size: 14 residues. The V gene's germline CDR1 is MDHEN and CDR2 SYDVKM. Deletions cut 3 bases from V and 6 bases from J, with 13 bases between. CDR3 nucleotide sequence: TGTGCCAGCAGTTTTGGGGGGCTCAGGGATACGCAGTATTTT. Its protein product is CASSFGGLRDTQYF.

V gene TRBV5-1 combines with J gene TRBJ1-5; possible D gene TRBD1, 5 bases. The CDR3 is 12 amino acids. The V end lost 4 bases, the J end lost 7 bases, and 9 bases lay between the germline ends. In germline, CDR1 is SGHRS, CDR2 YFSETQ. CDR3 DNA sequence: TGCGCCAGCAGCCCTGAGGGGCAGCCCCAGCATTTT. Translation gives CASSPEGQPQHF.

At least ten counts were recorded for this clonotype. The chain employs TRBV12-3 or TRBV12-4 and TRBJ1-5, with 7 bases fitting TRBD1. CDR3 length equals 14 residues. V was pared by 3 bases and J by 4 bases, with 3 bases of the junction left unmatched. CDR3 DNA sequence: TGTGCCAGCAGTTTCCGCAGGGGGAATCAGCCCCAGCATTTT. Its protein product is CASSFRRGNQPQHF.

This clonotype came up many times. The CDR3 sequence: CASRGTVGQPQHF. CDR3 in DNA: TGTGCCAGCAGAGGGACAGTAGGTCAGCCCCAGCATTTT. The chain employs TRBV7-2 and TRBJ1-5; TRBD1 aligns across 7 bases. The CDR3 covers 13 residues. In germline, CDR1 is SGHTA, CDR2 FQGNSA. J lost 6 bases, V lost 6 bases, and 5 bases had no gene match.

For the CDR3, the DNA is TGTGCCAGCAGCTTAGCTTCCACAGGGGGATTAGGAGGCCTGTTTTTT. It codes for CASSLASTGGLGGLFF. The gene calls are TRBV7-6 and TRBJ1-4; TRBD1 matches 8 bases. This CDR3 has 16 residues. The ends lost 0 bases at V and 14 bases at J; junction bases unmatched: 14. Germline assignment: CDR1 SGHVS and CDR2 FNYEAQ.

This chain connects TRBV20-1 to TRBJ2-7, with D perhaps TRBD2 (5 bases). V lost 0 bases and J lost 3, with 9 bases in between. The CDR3 contains 13 residues. Germline V gene data show CDR1 as DFQATT and CDR2 as SNEGSKA (reference sequence). The CDR3 loop is CSARDGGIYEQYF. Written as DNA, the CDR3 is TGCAGTGCTAGAGACGGAGGTATCTACGAGCAGTACTTC.

This clonotype has ten or more counts. This sequence joins TRBV20-1 and TRBJ2-2; 9 nucleotides match TRBD2. Unmatched junction bases numbered 12, after V lost 6 bases and J lost 7 bases. This CDR3 spans 15 amino acids. Looked up from germline, CDR1 is DFQATT and CDR2 is SNEGSKA (reference sequence). CDR3 region: CSATHSGRAVGELFF. The CDR3 nucleotides read TGCAGTGCCACCCATAGCGGGAGAGCTGTCGGGGAGCTGTTTTTT.

The sample holds many counts of this clonotype. This chain links TRBV20-1 with TRBJ2-7; 13 bases match TRBD2. CDR3 length equals 15 residues. From germline, CDR1 is DFQATT and CDR2 SNEGSKA (reference sequence). CDR3 in amino acids: CRALKGLAGIYEQYF. CDR3 coding DNA: TGCAGAGCATTAAAGGGACTAGCGGGAATTTACGAGCAGTACTTC.

This clonotype occurred many times. The chain couples TRBV5-1 to TRBJ2-5, with D perhaps given as TRBD1 or TRBD2 (5 bases each). The CDR3 is made up of 14 amino acids. Trimming cost V 4 bases and J 1 base, with 11 bases left between them. Per the germline V gene, CDR1 is SGHRS and CDR2 is YFSETQ. The CDR3 coding sequence is TGCGCCAGCAGCCGTAGGGACGCCCAAGAGACCCAGTACTTC. It codes for CASSRRDAQETQYF.

This clonotype has a count of ten or more. This chain links TRBV20-1 with TRBJ2-2; D not certain. This CDR3 is built from 14 residues. Between the trimmed V and J ends, which lost 6 bases and 0 bases, there was a span of 11 bases. Germline values: CDR1 DFQATT, CDR2 SNEGSKA (reference sequence). CDR3 in DNA: TGCAGTGCCCCCCCATGGCCGAACACCGGGGAGCTGTTTTTT. This translates into CSAPPWPNTGELFF.